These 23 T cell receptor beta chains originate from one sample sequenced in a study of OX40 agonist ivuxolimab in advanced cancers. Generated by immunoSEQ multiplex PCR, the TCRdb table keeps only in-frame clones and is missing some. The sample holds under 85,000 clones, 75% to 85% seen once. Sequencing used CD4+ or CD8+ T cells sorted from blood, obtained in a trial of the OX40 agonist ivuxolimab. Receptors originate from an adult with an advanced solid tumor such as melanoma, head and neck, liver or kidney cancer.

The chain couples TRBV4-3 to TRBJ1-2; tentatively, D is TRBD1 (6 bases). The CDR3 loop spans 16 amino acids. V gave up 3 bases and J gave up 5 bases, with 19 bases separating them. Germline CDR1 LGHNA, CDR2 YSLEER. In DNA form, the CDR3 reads TGCGCCAGCAGCCAGGGATTGACAGGATCAGCATATGGCTACACCTTC. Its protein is CASSQGLTGSAYGYTF.

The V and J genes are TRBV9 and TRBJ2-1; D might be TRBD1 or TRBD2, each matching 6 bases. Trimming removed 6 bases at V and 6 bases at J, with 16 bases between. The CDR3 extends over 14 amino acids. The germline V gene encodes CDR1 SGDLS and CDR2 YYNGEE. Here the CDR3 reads CASMTGALGNEQFF. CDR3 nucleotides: TGTGCCAGCATGACGGGGGCCCTGGGCAATGAGCAGTTCTTC.

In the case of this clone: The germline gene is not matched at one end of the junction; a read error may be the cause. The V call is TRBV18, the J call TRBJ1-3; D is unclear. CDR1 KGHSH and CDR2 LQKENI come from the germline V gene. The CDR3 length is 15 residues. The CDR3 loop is CASSPGEVSRNTIYF. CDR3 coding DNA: TGTGCCAGCTCACCTGGGGAGGTCTCTAGAAACACCATATATTTT.

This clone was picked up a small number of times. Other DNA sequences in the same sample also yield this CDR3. CDR3 loop: CASNRPNTEAFF. The CDR3 nucleotides read TGTGCCAGCAATAGACCGAACACTGAAGCTTTCTTT. The V call is TRBV11-2, the J call TRBJ1-1; D uncertain. The CDR3 contains 12 residues. V dropped 7 bases and J dropped 1 base, with 7 bases sitting between them. In germline, CDR1 is SGHAT, CDR2 FQNNGV.

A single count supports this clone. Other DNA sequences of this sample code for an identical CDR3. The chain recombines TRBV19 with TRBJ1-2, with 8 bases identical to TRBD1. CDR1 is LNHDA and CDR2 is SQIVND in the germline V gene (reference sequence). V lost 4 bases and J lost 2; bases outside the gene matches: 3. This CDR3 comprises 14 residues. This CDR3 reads CASSTQGANYGYTF. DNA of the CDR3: TGTGCCAGTAGTACTCAGGGGGCGAACTATGGCTACACCTTC.

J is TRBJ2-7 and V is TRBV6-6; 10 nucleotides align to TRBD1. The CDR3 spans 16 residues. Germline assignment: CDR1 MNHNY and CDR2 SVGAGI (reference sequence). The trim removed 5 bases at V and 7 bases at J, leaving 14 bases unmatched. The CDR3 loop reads CASSAPTGGTTGEQYF. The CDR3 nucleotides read TGTGCCAGCAGTGCCCCGACAGGGGGCACGACCGGGGAGCAGTACTTC.

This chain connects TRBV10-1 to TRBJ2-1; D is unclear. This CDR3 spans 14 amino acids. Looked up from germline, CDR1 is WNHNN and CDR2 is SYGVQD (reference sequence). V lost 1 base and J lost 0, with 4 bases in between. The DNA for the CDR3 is TGCGCCAGCAGTGAGTGGAGCTCCTACAATGAGCAGTTCTTC. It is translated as CASSEWSSYNEQFF.

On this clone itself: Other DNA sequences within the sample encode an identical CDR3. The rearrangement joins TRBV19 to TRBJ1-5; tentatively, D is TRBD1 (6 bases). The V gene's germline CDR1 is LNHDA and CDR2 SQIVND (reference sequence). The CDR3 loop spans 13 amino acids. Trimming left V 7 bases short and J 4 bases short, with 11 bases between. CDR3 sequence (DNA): TGTGCCAGTAAGGACAGAGGGAATCAGCCCCAGCATTTT. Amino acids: CASKDRGNQPQHF. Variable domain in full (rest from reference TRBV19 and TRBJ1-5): DGGITQSPKYLFRKEGQNVTLSCEQNLNHDAMYWYRQDPGQGLRLIYYSQIVNDFQKGDIAEGYSVSREKKESFPLTVTSAQKNPTAFYLCASKDRGNQPQHFGDGTRLSIL.

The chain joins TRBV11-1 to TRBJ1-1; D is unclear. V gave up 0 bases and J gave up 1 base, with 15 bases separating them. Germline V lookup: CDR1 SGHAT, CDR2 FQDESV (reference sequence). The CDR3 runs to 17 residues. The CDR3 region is CASSLAFPPAQNTEAFF. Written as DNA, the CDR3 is TGTGCCAGCAGCTTAGCGTTTCCGCCGGCCCAGAACACTGAAGCTTTCTTT.

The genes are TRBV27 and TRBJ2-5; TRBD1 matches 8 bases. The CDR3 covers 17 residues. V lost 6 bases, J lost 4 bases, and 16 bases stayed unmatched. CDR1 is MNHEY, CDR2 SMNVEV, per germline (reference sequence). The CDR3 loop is CASSLRPVDRAGETQYF. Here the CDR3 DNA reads TGTGCCAGCAGCCTACGACCCGTGGACAGGGCGGGAGAGACCCAGTACTTC.

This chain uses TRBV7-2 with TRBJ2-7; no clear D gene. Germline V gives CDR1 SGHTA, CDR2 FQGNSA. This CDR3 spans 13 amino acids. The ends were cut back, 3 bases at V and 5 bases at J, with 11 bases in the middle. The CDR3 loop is CASSFGHGNEQYF. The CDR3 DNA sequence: TGTGCCAGCAGCTTCGGGCATGGGAACGAGCAGTACTTC.

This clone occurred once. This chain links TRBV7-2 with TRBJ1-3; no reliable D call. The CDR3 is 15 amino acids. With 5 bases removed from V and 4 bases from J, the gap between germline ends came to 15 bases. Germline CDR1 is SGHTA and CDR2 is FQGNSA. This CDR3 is CASSTGPIPGNTIYF. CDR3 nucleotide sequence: TGTGCCAGCAGCACCGGCCCCATCCCCGGAAACACCATATATTTT.

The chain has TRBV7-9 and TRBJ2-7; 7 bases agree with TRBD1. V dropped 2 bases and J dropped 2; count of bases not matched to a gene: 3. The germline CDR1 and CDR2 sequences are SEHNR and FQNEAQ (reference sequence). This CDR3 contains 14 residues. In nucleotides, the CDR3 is TGTGCCAGCAGCTTACCAGGGGGAACCTACGAGCAGTACTTC. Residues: CASSLPGGTYEQYF.

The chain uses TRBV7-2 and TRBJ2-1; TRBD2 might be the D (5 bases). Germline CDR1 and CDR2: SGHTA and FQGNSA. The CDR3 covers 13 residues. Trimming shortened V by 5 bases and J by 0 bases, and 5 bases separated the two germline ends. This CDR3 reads CASSGSSYNEQFF. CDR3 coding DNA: TGTGCCAGCAGCGGGAGCTCCTACAATGAGCAGTTCTTC.

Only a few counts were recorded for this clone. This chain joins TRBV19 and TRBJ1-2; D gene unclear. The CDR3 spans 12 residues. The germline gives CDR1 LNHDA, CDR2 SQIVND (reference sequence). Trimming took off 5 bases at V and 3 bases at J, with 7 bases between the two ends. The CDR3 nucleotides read TGTGCCAGTAGTCTCTTGGACTATGGCTACACCTTC. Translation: CASSLLDYGYTF.

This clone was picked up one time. The CDR3 nucleotides read TGCAGCGTTGGGGGGGGGCCGGAGACCCAGTACTTC. It codes for CSVGGGPETQYF. The chain combines TRBV29-1 with TRBJ2-5, with D tentatively TRBD2 (7 bases). Trimming removed 4 bases at V and 5 bases at J, with 11 bases between. There are 12 residues in the CDR3. Germline CDR1 and CDR2: SQVTM and ANQGSEA.

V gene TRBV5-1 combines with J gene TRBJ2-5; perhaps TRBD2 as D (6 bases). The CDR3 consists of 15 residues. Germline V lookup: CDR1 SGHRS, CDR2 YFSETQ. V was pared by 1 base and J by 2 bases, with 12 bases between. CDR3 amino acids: CASSLLGGPQETQYF. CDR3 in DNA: TGCGCCAGCAGCTTGTTGGGGGGACCACAAGAGACCCAGTACTTC.

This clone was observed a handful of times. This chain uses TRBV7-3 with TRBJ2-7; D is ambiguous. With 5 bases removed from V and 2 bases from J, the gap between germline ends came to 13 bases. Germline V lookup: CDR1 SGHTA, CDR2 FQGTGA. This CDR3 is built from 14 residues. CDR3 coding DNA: TGTGCCAGCAGCCCCCAGAAAGGCGCCTACGAGCAGTACTTC. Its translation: CASSPQKGAYEQYF.

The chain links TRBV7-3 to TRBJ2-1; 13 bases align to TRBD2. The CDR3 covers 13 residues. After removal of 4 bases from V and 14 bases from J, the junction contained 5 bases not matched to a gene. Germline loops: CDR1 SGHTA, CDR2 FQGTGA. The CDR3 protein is CASSSRTSGREFF. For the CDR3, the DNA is TGTGCCAGCAGCTCCCGGACTAGCGGGAGAGAGTTCTTC.

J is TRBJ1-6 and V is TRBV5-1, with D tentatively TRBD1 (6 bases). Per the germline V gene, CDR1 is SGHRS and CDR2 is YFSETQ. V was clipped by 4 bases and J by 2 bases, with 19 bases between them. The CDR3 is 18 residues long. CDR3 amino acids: CASSDTFSGTTYNSPLHF. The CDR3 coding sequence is TGCGCCAGCAGCGATACCTTTTCCGGGACAACCTATAATTCACCCCTCCACTTT.

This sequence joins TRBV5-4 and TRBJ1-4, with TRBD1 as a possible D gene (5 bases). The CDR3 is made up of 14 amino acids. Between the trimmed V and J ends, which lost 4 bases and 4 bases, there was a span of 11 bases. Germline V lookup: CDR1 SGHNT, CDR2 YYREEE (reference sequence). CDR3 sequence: CASSQGTVNEKLFF. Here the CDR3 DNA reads TGTGCCAGCAGCCAAGGGACGGTTAATGAAAAACTGTTTTTT.

The CDR3 DNA sequence: TGTGCCAGTAGTACGGACAGTACCAATCAGCCCCAGCATTTT. This gives the protein CASSTDSTNQPQHF. The rearrangement joins TRBV19 to TRBJ1-5; perhaps TRBD1 as D (6 bases). Per germline, CDR1 LNHDA and CDR2 SQIVND (reference sequence). Trimming took off 4 bases at V and 3 bases at J, with 10 bases between the two ends. The CDR3 extends over 14 amino acids.

The DNA of the CDR3 is TGTGCCAGCAGTTTGGACAGGGGAGATACGCAGTATTTT. Translating it yields CASSLDRGDTQYF. This chain connects TRBV6-1 to TRBJ2-3; 9 bases line up with TRBD1. Unmatched junction bases numbered 2, after V lost 5 bases and J lost 5 bases. This CDR3 is 13 amino acids long. CDR1 is MNHNS, CDR2 SASEGT, per germline.